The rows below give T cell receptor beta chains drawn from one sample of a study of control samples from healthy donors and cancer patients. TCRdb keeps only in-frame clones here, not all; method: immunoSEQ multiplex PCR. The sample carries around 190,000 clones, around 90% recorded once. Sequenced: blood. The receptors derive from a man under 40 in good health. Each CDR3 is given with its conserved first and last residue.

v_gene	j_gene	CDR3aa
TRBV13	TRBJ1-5	CASSLEGWGKAVNQPQHF
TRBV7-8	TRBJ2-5	CASSLTAIQETQYF
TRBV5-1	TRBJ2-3	CASSSRQYTDTQYF
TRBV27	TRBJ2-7	CASSWRGSYEQYF
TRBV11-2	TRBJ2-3	CASSSVNRGTQYF
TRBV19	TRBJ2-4	CASSVGTGNIQYF
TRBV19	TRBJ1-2	CASSILGQEANYGYTF
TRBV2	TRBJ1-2	CASSVVGTGVGYTF
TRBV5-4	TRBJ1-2	CASSLVRGALGGYTF
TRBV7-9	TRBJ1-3	CASSLAGDSLNTIYF
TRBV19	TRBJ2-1	CASHPRTGGLNEQFF
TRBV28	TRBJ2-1	CASSLGGSGNEQFF
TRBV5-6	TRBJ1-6	CASSQDGNSYNSPLHF
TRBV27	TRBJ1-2	CASSSGTAGGYTF
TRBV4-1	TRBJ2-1	CASSPGLAGYNEQFF
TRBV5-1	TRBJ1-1	CASSLGGGADTEAFF
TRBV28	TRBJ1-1	CASSGQGLGHTEAFF
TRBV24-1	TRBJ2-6	CATSETRVGANVLTF
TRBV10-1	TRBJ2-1	CASSPAGRNNEQFF
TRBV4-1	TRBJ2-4	CASSQTRGSVDIQYF
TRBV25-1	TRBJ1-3	CASSLKDTIYF
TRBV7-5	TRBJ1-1	CVRNGGNTEAFF
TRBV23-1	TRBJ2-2	CASSQGRATGELFF
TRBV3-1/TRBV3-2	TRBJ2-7	CASSRTGGYEQYF
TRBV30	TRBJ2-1	CAWILKAGDVSYNEQFF
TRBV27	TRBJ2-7	CASRDLAGGISEQYF
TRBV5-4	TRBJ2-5	CASSSPVPSGGAPVETQYF
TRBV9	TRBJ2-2	CASSVSGRFTGELFF
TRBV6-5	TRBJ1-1	CASSYSEVFMNTEAFF
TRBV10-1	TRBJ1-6	CASSESGNNSPLHF
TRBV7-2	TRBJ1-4	CASSLVVGLGNEKLFF
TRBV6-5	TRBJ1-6	CASGAGDSPLHF
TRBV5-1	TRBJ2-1	CASTPSQGATNNEQFF
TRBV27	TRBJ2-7	CASSLARGMGYEQYF
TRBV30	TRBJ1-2	CAWRPLSASSYGYTF
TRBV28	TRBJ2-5	CASSWTPGTQETQYF
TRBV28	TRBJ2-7	CASSPRGSSYEQYF
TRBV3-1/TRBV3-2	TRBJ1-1	CASSPDTLNTEAFF
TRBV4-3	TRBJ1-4	CASSQMKQGGATNEKLFF
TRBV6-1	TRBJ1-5	CASSELQGASQPQHF